This T cell receptor beta chain originates from a study of OX40 agonist ivuxolimab in advanced cancers. J was trimmed by 2 bases and V by 3 bases; bases with no gene match: 8. CDR1 and CDR2 (germline): SGHTA, FQGNSA. The CDR3 covers 16 residues. Sequencing was performed with immunoSEQ multiplex PCR; in TCRdb, only in-frame clones are kept and a portion is missing. The sample lists 100,000 or so clones; around 87% were seen once. The rearrangement uses TRBV7-2 and TRBJ2-7; 9 positions match TRBD1. The sequencing here drew on CD4+ or CD8+ T cells sorted from blood, taken in a trial of the OX40 agonist ivuxolimab. This receptor was taken from an adult with an advanced solid tumor such as melanoma, head and neck, liver or kidney cancer. As DNA, the CDR3 is TGTGCCAGCAGCTTGGCCGGGACAGGGAATGCCTACGAGCAGTACTTC. Its protein is CASSLAGTGNAYEQYF.